These 3 T cell receptor beta chains originate from one sample sequenced in a study of T cell repertoires in cytomegalovirus infection. A single record per CDR3 protein comes from TCRdb applying MiXCR to the reads. The table lists around 280,000 distinct CDR3 sequences, roughly 9.3% of them singletons. Sample: PBMCs. These receptors came from a human donor in good health (CMV status not recorded). Some clones in this sample may be carry-over from other donors' samples.

This clonotype was recorded many times. The V call is TRBV14, the J call TRBJ1-3; TRBD1 matches at 7 bases. J was trimmed by 2 bases and V by 6 bases; bases with no gene match: 13. Germline V lookup: CDR1 SGHDN, CDR2 FVKESK. The CDR3 extends over 17 amino acids. CDR3 amino acids: CASSRLITGAAGNTIYF. The CDR3 nucleotides are TGTGCCAGCAGTCGACTCATCACAGGGGCAGCTGGAAACACCATATATTTT. The whole variable domain, remainder taken from reference TRBV14 and TRBJ1-3, is EAGVTQFPSHSVIEKGQTVTLRCDPISGHDNLYWYRRVMGKEIKFLLHFVKESKQDESGMPNNRFLAERTGGTYSTLKVQPAELEDSGVYFCASSRLITGAAGNTIYFGEGSWLTVV.

This clonotype has a count of ten or more. The chain couples TRBV6-2 or TRBV6-3 to TRBJ1-5; TRBD1 agrees at 9 bases. Germline V gene sequence: CDR1 MNHEY, CDR2 SVGEGT. The CDR3 extends over 14 amino acids. V was pared by 6 bases and J by 7 bases, with 7 bases of the junction left unmatched. CDR3 sequence reads: CASRSTGGEQPQHF. For the CDR3, the DNA is TGTGCCAGCAGATCGACAGGGGGGGAACAGCCCCAGCATTTT.

This clonotype occurred many times. V usage is TRBV29-1 and J usage is TRBJ2-1; D could derive from TRBD1 or TRBD2 (6 bases each). From germline, CDR1 is SQVTM and CDR2 ANQGSEA. This CDR3 is 13 amino acids long. Deletions cut 7 bases from V and 4 bases from J, with 14 bases between. The CDR3 protein is CSGLGGTYNEQFF. CDR3 coding DNA: TGCAGCGGGCTGGGGGGCACGTACAATGAGCAGTTCTTC.